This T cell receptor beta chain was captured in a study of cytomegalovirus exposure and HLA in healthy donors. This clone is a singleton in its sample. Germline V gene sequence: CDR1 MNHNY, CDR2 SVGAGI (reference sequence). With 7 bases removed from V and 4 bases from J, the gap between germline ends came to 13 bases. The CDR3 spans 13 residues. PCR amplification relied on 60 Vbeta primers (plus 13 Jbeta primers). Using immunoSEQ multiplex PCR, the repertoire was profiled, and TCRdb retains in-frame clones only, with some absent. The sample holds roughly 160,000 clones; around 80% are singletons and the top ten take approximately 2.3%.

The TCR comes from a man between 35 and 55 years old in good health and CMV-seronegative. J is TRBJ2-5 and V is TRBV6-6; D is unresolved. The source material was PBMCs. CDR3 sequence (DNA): TGTGCCAGCACCCTGCGGATGAGAGAGACCCAGTACTTC. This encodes CASTLRMRETQYF.